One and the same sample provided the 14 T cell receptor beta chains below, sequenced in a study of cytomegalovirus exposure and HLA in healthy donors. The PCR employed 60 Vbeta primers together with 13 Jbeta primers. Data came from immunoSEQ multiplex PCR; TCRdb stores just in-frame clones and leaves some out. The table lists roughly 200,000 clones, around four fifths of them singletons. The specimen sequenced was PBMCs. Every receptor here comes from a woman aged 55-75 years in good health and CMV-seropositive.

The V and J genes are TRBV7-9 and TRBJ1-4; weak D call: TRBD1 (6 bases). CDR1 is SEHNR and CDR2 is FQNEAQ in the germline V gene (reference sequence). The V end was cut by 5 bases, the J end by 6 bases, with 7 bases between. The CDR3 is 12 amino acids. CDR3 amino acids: CASSHRDEKLFF. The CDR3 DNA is TGTGCCAGCAGCCACAGGGATGAAAAACTGTTTTTT.

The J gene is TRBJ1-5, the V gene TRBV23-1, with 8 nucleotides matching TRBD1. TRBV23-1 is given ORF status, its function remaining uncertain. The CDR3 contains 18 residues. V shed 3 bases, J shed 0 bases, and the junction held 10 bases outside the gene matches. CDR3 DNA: TGCGCCAGCAGTCAGGCCGGGACAGGCTCTTATAGCAATCAGCCCCAGCATTTT. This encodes CASSQAGTGSYSNQPQHF.

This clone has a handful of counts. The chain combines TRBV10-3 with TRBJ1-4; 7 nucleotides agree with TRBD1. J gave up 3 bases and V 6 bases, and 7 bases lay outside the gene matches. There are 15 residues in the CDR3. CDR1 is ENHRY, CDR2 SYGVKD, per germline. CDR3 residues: CAISRDSRSNEKLFF. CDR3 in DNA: TGTGCCATCAGCCGGGACAGCAGATCTAATGAAAAACTGTTTTTT.

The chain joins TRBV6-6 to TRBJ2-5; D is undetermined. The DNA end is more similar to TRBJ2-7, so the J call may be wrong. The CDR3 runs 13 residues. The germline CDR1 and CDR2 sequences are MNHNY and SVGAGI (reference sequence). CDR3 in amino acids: CASSYSKSSEQYF. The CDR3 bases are TGTGCCAGCAGTTACTCGAAATCGAGCGAGCAGTACTTC.

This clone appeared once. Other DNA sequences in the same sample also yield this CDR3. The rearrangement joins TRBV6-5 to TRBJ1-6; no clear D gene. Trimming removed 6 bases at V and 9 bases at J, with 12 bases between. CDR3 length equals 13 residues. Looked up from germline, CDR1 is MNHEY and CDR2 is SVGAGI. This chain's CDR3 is CASSLGQVSPLHF. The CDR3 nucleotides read TGTGCCAGCAGCCTGGGCCAGGTTTCACCCCTCCACTTT.

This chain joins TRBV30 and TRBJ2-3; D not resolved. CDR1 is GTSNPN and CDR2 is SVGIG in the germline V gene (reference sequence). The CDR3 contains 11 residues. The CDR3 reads CAWQITDTQYF. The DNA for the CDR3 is TGTGCTTGGCAAATCACAGATACGCAGTATTTT.

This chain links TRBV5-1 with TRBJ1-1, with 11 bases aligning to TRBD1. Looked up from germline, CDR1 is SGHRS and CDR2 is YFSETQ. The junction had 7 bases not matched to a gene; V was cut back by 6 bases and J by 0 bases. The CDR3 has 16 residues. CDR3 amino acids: CASMQSGQGVNTEAFF. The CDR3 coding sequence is TGCGCCAGCATGCAATCGGGACAGGGGGTGAACACTGAAGCTTTCTTT.

For the CDR3, the DNA is TGTGCCAGCAGCGGGACTAGCGGGTTGTACAATGAGCAGTTCTTC. Amino acid sequence: CASSGTSGLYNEQFF. V usage is TRBV9 and J usage is TRBJ2-1; 11 bases line up with TRBD2. This CDR3 spans 15 amino acids. CDR1 SGDLS and CDR2 YYNGEE come from the germline V gene. The V and J ends lost 3 bases and 4 bases, in that order; junction bases with no gene match: 3.

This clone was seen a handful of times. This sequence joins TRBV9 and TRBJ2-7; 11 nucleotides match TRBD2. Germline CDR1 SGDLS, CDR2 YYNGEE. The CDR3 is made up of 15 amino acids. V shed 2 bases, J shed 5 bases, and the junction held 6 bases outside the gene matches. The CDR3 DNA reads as TGTGCCAGCAGCGTTAGCGGGGGGGATATCAACGAGCAGTACTTC. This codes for CASSVSGGDINEQYF.

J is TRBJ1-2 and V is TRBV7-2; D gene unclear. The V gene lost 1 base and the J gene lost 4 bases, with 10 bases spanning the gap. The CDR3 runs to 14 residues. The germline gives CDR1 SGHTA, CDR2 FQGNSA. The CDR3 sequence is CASSLGGRFYGYTF. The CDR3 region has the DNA TGTGCCAGCAGCTTAGGAGGGCGGTTCTATGGCTACACCTTC.

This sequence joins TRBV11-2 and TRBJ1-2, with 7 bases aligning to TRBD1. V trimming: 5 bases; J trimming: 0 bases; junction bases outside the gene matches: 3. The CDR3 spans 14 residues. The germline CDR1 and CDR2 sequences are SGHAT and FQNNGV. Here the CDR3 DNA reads TGTGCCAGCAGCCTCGGGACAGCTAACTATGGCTACACCTTC. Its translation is CASSLGTANYGYTF. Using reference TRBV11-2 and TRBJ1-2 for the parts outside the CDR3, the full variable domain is EAGVAQSPRYKIIEKRQSVAFWCNPISGHATLYWYQQILGQGPKLLIQFQNNGVVDDSQLPKDRFSAERLKGVDSTLKIQPAKLEDSAVYLCASSLGTANYGYTFGSGTRLTVV.

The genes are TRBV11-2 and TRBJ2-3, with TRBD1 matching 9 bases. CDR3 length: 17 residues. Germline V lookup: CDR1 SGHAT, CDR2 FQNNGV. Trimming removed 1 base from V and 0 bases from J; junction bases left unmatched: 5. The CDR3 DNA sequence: TGTGCCAGCAGCTTAGGGACAGGGGCGACTAGCACAGATACGCAGTATTTT. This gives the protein CASSLGTGATSTDTQYF.

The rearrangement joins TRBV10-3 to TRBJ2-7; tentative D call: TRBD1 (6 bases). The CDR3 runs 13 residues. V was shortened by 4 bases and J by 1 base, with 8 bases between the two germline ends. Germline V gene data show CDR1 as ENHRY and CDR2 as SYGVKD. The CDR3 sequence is CAISGTVSYEQYF. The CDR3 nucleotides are TGTGCCATCAGTGGGACAGTTTCCTACGAGCAGTACTTC.

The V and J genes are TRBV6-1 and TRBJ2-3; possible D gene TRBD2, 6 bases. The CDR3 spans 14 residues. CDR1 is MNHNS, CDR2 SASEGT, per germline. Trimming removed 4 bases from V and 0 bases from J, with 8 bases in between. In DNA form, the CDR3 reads TGTGCCAGCAGTGTGGACTACAGCACAGATACGCAGTATTTT. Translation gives CASSVDYSTDTQYF.